Each of the 12 T cell receptor beta chains below was sequenced from the same sample in a study of blood T cell repertoires in COVID-19. Clones were read by immunoSEQ multiplex PCR, and TCRdb kept only the in-frame ones, dropping some. The sample lists 90,000 to 110,000 clones; 81% were seen once. The specimen sequenced was peripheral blood. The receptors come from a man older than 75 with acute or convalescent COVID-19.

J is TRBJ2-1 and V is TRBV4-2; D unresolved. The CDR3 is 15 residues long. Germline V lookup: CDR1 LGHNA, CDR2 YNFKEQ. V was trimmed by 0 bases and J by 9 bases, leaving 15 bases between them. CDR3 in DNA: TGTGCCAGCAGCCAAGATGGAATCCCGGGTGGTGAGCAGTTCTTC. Amino acid sequence: CASSQDGIPGGEQFF.

The chain combines TRBV7-9 with TRBJ1-2; 11 bases match TRBD1. V dropped 5 bases and J dropped 3; count of bases not matched to a gene: 2. This CDR3 region has 14 residues. CDR1 SEHNR and CDR2 FQNEAQ come from the germline V gene (reference sequence). In nucleotides, the CDR3 is TGTGCCAGCAGCGGACAGGGGGCGGACTATGGCTACACCTTC. It encodes CASSGQGADYGYTF.

V usage is TRBV15 and J usage is TRBJ2-5; 10 bases match TRBD2. The CDR3 runs 18 residues. V dropped 0 bases and J dropped 2; count of bases not matched to a gene: 9. Looked up from germline, CDR1 is LNHNV and CDR2 is YYDKDF (reference sequence). DNA of the CDR3: TGTGCCACCAGCAGAGAGCCCGCGACTAGCGGGCTACAAGAGACCCAGTACTTC. Protein: CATSREPATSGLQETQYF. Using reference TRBV15 and TRBJ2-5 for the parts outside the CDR3, the full variable domain is DAMVIQNPRYQVTQFGKPVTLSCSQTLNHNVMYWYQQKSSQAPKLLFHYYDKDFNNEADTPDNFQSRRPNTSFCFLDIRSPGLGDTAMYLCATSREPATSGLQETQYFGPGTRLLVL.

The V and J genes are TRBV28 and TRBJ2-7; D possibly corresponds to TRBD1 (5 bases). V shed 3 bases and J shed 3 bases, with 12 bases lying between them. The CDR3 loop spans 14 amino acids. Germline CDR1 is MDHEN and CDR2 is SYDVKM. In DNA form, the CDR3 reads TGTGCCAGCAGTTTTCTCGACAGAAGCTACGAGCAGTACTTC. It is translated as CASSFLDRSYEQYF.

The chain combines TRBV11-1 with TRBJ2-3; 8 bases fit TRBD2. Trimming at V came to 3 bases and at J to 3 bases, leaving 8 bases not matched to a gene. This CDR3 is built from 16 residues. Germline assignment: CDR1 SGHAT and CDR2 FQDESV (reference sequence). In nucleotides, the CDR3 is TGTGCCAGCAGCTTGTTAGCGGGACTCTGGACAGATACGCAGTATTTT. Protein product: CASSLLAGLWTDTQYF.

The chain is built from TRBV4-1 and TRBJ1-1, with 9 bases that match TRBD1. Germline V gene sequence: CDR1 MGHRA, CDR2 YSYEKL. The trim removed 6 bases at V and 2 bases at J, leaving 10 bases unmatched. The CDR3 runs to 16 residues. The CDR3 sequence is CASSSTGGGSNTEAFF. In nucleotides, the CDR3 is TGCGCCAGCAGTTCGACAGGGGGGGGATCCAACACTGAAGCTTTCTTT.

The chain joins TRBV11-1 to TRBJ1-1, with 8 bases matching TRBD1. This CDR3 is built from 14 residues. Germline CDR1 is SGHAT and CDR2 is FQDESV (reference sequence). Trimming removed 6 bases from V and 0 bases from J; junction bases left unmatched: 3. CDR3 sequence reads: CASSWDRLNTEAFF. DNA of the CDR3: TGTGCCAGCAGTTGGGACAGGCTGAACACTGAAGCTTTCTTT.

This clone was detected ten times or more. The chain couples TRBV30 to TRBJ2-1, with D hard to call. CDR3 length equals 13 residues. Trimming cost V 8 bases and J 0 bases, with 11 bases left between them. The germline gives CDR1 GTSNPN, CDR2 SVGIG (reference sequence). This CDR3 reads CARDSGSYNEQFF. The CDR3 nucleotides are TGTGCCCGAGATAGTGGCTCCTACAATGAGCAGTTCTTC.

The chain links TRBV18 to TRBJ1-3, with D maybe TRBD1 (6 bases). The CDR3 loop spans 16 amino acids. Trimming shortened V by 2 bases and J by 0 bases, and 11 bases separated the two germline ends. In germline, CDR1 is KGHSH, CDR2 LQKENI. CDR3 sequence: CASSPRGDNSGNTIYF. In nucleotides, the CDR3 is TGTGCCAGCTCACCAAGAGGGGACAACTCTGGAAACACCATATATTTT.

The chain has TRBV27 and TRBJ2-7; 7 nucleotides line up with TRBD1. Germline CDR1 MNHEY, CDR2 SMNVEV (reference sequence). The CDR3 loop spans 15 amino acids. V gave up 2 bases and J gave up 2 bases; unmatched junction bases: 6. In DNA, the CDR3 is TGTGCCAGCAGTTTAAAACCGGGACAGACCTACGAGCAGTACTTC. The encoded protein is CASSLKPGQTYEQYF.

The J gene is TRBJ1-1, the V gene TRBV10-3; TRBD1 is a possible D gene (6 bases). This CDR3 region has 14 residues. Trimming left V 6 bases short and J 7 bases short, with 18 bases between. Germline CDR1 and CDR2: ENHRY and SYGVKD. In DNA, the CDR3 is TGTGCCATCAGAAACGATAAAGGGGACATTGAAGCTTTCTTT. Amino acid sequence: CAIRNDKGDIEAFF.

The chain joins TRBV29-1 to TRBJ2-4; no firm D call. CDR1 and CDR2 (germline): SQVTM, ANQGSEA. The V and J ends lost 7 bases and 6 bases respectively, with 13 bases between them. The CDR3 runs to 12 residues. CDR3 sequence (DNA): TGCAGCGGACTCTTTCAAGGAAACATTCAGTACTTC. It translates to CSGLFQGNIQYF.